What follows describes a single TCR beta chain. The junction had 8 bases not matched to a gene; V was cut back by 5 bases and J by 0 bases. CDR1 and CDR2 (germline): KGHSH, LQKENI. The CDR3 consists of 17 residues. Per the original data handling: Estimates of nucleated cell counts were drawn from the amplification of reference gene primers. Method: immunoSEQ multiplex PCR; TCRdb's copy keeps in-frame clones and lacks some. V, J and clone size are those of that table, while D and trimming were read from the DNA. The sample lists just under 150,000 clones, more than 75% occurring once. This sample was included in a study of blood T cell repertoires in COVID-19. Study details: Spain, Italy and the United States supplied samples that represented acute and convalescent COVID-19. The analysed material was cDNA or gDNA that came from T cells, B-cell-depleted T cells, or PBMCs.

The chain carries TRBV18 and TRBJ1-5; 9 bases fit TRBD1. The sequencing sample was made of peripheral blood. The clonotype originates from a woman aged 45-65 years with active or convalescent COVID-19. The CDR3, as DNA: TGTGCCAGCTCAGCTCTCGGGACAGGGATTAGCAATCAGCCCCAGCATTTT. This translates into CASSALGTGISNQPQHF.